This entry features one T cell receptor beta chain sequence. Its target is unknown. TCRdb's table, derived via immunoSEQ multiplex PCR, lists solely in-frame clones and lacks some. The table lists approximately 120,000 clones, around nine tenths of them singletons. The data stem from a study of cytomegalovirus exposure and HLA in healthy donors. As for the study in general: Per a later analysis, the approximately 690 first-cohort and 110 or so validation repertoires shared one platform. Notes on the study in general: The majority of TCR sequences were rare, yet some public TCRs appeared in many donors. Using the classifier, cytomegalovirus status was reportedly diagnosed with high specificity and sensitivity. The study listed 150 to 200 cytomegalovirus-associated TCR beta chains.

The CDR3 is made up of 12 amino acids. Germline CDR1 and CDR2: MNHNS and SASEGT. Trimming cost V 6 bases and J 14 bases; bases outside gene matches: 8. Sequenced sample: PBMCs. The V and J genes are TRBV6-1 and TRBJ1-2; 11 nucleotides agree with TRBD1. The clonotype was recovered from a woman between 18 and 29 years old in good health and CMV-seronegative. The CDR3 region has the DNA TGTGCCAGCAGCCGGGACAGGGGGACTTCGACCTTC. It specifies CASSRDRGTSTF.